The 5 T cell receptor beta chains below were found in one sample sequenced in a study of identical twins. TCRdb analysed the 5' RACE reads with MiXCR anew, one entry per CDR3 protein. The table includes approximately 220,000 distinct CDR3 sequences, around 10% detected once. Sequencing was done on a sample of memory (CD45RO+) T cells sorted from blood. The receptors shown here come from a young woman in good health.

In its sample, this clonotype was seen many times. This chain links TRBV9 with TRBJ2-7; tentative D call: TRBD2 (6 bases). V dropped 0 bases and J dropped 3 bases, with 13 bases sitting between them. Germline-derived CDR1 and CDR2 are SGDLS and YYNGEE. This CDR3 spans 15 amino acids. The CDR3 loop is CASSVAGDGSYEQYF. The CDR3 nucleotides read TGTGCCAGCAGCGTAGCGGGGGACGGGAGCTACGAGCAGTACTTC.

The CDR3 is CASTAGGAGNIQYF. The CDR3 DNA reads TGTGCCAGCACCGCCGGGGGGGCCGGGAACATTCAGTACTTC. The chain recombines TRBV11-3 with TRBJ2-4, with 8 positions matching TRBD2. Unmatched junction bases numbered 9, after V lost 7 bases and J lost 7 bases. The CDR3 loop spans 14 amino acids. CDR1 and CDR2 from the germline V gene are SGHNT and YENEEA.

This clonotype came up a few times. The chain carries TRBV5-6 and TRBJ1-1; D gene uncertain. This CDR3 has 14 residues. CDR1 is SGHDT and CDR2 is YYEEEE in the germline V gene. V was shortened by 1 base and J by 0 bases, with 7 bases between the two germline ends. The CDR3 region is CASSLRRVNTEAFF. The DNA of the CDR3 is TGTGCCAGCAGCTTGAGGAGGGTGAACACTGAAGCTTTCTTT.

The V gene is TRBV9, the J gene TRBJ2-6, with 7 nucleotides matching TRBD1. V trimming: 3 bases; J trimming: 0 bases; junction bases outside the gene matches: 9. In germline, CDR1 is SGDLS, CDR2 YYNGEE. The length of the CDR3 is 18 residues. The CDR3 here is CASSADRDDSSGANVLTF. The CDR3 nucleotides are TGTGCCAGCAGCGCCGACAGGGATGATAGCTCTGGGGCCAACGTCCTGACTTTC.

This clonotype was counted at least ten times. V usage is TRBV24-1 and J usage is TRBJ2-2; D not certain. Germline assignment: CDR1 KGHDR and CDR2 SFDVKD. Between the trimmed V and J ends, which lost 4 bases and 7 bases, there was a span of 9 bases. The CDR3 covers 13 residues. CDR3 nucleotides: TGTGCCACCAGTGACTCCCGTTTCGGGGAGCTGTTTTTT. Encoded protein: CATSDSRFGELFF.